This T cell receptor (beta chain) is from a study of identical twins. Overall study results and limits: Where out-of-frame alpha sequences were twin-shared, they showed excess low generation probability. Twins shared beta out-of-frame sequences in excess, but this excess was weaker.

This clonotype was detected a few times. The antigen remains undetermined. A template switching step contributed a universal primer site, while unique molecular identifiers were present in the cDNA. Via MiXCR, TCRdb re-called the 5' RACE reads, giving one row per CDR3 protein. The table records hundreds of thousands of distinct CDR3 sequences, 18% of them present only once. CDR1 and CDR2 (germline): LNHNV, YYDKDF (reference sequence). Trimming took 0 bases from V and 4 from J, leaving 12 bases between them. This CDR3 is 15 amino acids long. The sample was also reused in another study, on T cells expressing NK-cell markers. That source adds: The study left the HCMV specificity of expanded NKG2C+ T cell clones unresolved.

The V gene is TRBV15, the J gene TRBJ1-1, with a weak D call TRBD1 (6 bases). The sequencing sample was made of PBMCs. This clonotype was sampled from a woman aged 18-29 years in good health. The CDR3 sequence is CATSRDYRVGTEAFF. CDR3 in DNA: TGTGCCACCAGCAGAGATTACAGGGTCGGCACTGAAGCTTTCTTT. Based on the CDR3 plus reference TRBV15 and TRBJ1-1, the full variable domain is DAMVIQNPRYQVTQFGKPVTLSCSQTLNHNVMYWYQQKSSQAPKLLFHYYDKDFNNEADTPDNFQSRRPNTSFCFLDIRSPGLGDTAMYLCATSRDYRVGTEAFFGQGTRLTVV.